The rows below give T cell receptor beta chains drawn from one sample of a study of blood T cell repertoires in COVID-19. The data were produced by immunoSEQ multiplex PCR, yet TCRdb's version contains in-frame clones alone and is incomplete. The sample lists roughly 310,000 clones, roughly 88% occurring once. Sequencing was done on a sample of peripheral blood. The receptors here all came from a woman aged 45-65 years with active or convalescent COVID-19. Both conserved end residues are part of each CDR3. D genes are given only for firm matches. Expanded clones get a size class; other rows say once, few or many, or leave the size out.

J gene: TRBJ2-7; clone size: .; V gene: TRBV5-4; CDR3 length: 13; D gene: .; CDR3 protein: CASSLNKGGEQYF; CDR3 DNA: TGTGCCAGCAGCTTGAATAAAGGGGGCGAGCAGTACTTC
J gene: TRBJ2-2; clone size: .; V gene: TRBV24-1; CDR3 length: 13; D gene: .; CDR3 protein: CATGLGDTGELFF; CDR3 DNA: TGTGCCACCGGATTAGGAGACACCGGGGAGCTGTTTTTT
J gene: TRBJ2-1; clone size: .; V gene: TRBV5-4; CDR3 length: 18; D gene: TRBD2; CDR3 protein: CASSLAPPRGGPYNEQFF; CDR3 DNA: TGTGCCAGCAGCTTGGCCCCTCCGCGGGGGGGCCCCTACAATGAGCAGTTCTTC
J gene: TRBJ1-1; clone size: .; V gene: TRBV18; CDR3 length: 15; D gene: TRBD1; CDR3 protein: CASSPSGDRHTEAFF; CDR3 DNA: TGTGCCAGCTCACCATCTGGGGACAGACACACTGAAGCTTTCTTT
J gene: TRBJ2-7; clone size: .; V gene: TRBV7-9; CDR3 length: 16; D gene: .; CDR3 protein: CASSLGGGTEHYEQYF; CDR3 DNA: TGTGCCAGCAGCTTGGGGGGCGGGACAGAGCACTACGAGCAGTACTTC
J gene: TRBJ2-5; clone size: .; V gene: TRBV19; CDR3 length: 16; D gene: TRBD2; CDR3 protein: CASSIGNSGGYETQYF; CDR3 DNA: TGTGCCAGTAGTATCGGGAATAGCGGGGGATATGAGACCCAGTACTTC
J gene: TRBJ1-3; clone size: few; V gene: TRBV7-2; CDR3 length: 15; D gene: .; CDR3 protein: CASSLATGQGNTIYF; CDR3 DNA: TGTGCCAGCAGCTTAGCTACAGGGCAGGGGAACACCATATATTTT
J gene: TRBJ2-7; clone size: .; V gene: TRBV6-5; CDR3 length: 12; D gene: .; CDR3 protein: CASKDSRREQYF; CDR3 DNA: TGTGCCAGCAAAGACAGCCGCCGCGAGCAGTACTTC
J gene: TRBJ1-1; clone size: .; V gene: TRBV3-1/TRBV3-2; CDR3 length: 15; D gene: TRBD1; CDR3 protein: CASSQLGTGGTEAFF; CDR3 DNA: TGTGCCAGCAGCCAACTCGGGACAGGGGGAACTGAAGCTTTCTTT
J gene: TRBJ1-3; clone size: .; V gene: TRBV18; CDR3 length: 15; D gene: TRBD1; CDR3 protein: CASSPTDRASNTIYF; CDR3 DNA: TGTGCCAGCTCACCTACGGACAGGGCCAGCAACACCATATATTTT
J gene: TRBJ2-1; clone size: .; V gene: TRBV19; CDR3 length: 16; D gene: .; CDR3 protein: CASSIERTSSYNEQFF; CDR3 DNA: TGTGCCAGTAGTATCGAGCGGACGAGCTCCTACAATGAGCAGTTCTTC
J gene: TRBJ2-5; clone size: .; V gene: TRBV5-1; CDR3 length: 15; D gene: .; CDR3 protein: CASSSLQGYRETQYF; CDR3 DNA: TGCGCCAGCAGCTCCTTACAGGGATACCGAGAGACCCAGTACTTC
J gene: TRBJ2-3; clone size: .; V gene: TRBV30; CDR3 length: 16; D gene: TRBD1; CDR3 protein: CAWSDSGTGNSDTQYF; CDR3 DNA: TGTGCCTGGAGTGACTCCGGGACAGGGAATTCAGATACGCAGTATTTT
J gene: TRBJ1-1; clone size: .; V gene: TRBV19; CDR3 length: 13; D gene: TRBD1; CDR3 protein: CASRTGGHTEAFF; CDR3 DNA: TGTGCCAGTCGAACAGGGGGGCACACTGAAGCTTTCTTT
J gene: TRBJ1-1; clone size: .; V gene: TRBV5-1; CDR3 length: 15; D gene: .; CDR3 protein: CASSSTSRESAEAFF; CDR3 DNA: TGCGCCAGCAGCTCCACTAGCAGGGAATCTGCTGAAGCTTTCTTT
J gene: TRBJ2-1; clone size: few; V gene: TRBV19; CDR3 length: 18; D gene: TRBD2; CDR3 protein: CASSIGTSARSSYNEQFF; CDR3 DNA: TGTGCCAGTAGTATAGGGACTAGCGCCAGGAGCTCCTACAATGAGCAGTTCTTC
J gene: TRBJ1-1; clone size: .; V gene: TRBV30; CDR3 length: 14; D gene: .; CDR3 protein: CAWTLGPPNTEAFF; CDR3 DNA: TGTGCCTGGACCCTGGGCCCGCCGAACACTGAAGCTTTCTTT
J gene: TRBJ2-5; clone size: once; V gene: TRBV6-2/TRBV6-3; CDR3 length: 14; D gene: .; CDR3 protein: CASSLSLARETQYF; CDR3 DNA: TGTGCCAGCAGTTTATCGTTAGCGAGAGAGACCCAGTACTTC
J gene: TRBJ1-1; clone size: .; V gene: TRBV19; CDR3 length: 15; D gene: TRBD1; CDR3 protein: CASSIGGQGPTEAFF; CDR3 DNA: TGTGCCAGTAGTATAGGAGGACAGGGCCCCACTGAAGCTTTCTTT